The 24 T cell receptor beta chains listed next were all sequenced from one sample in a study of beta chain features in type 1 diabetes. Antigen specificity for these receptors is unknown. Whole-study findings and limits: In all four CD4+ subsets, TCRB CDR3 length was significantly, moderately reduced in type 1 diabetes.

The authors reverse transcribed all of the isolated RNA, so sequencing captured expressed TCRB transcripts. TCRdb's table, derived via immunoSEQ multiplex PCR, lists solely in-frame clones and lacks some. The sample includes over 600,000 clones, 12% seen only once; the top ten take roughly 0.12%. Sequenced: naive CD4+ T cells from blood. These receptors originate from a man aged 30 to 45 with type 1 diabetes.

The V and J genes are TRBV5-1 and TRBJ1-2; D unresolved. The germline V gene encodes CDR1 SGHRS and CDR2 YFSETQ. This CDR3 has 14 residues. Trimming removed 4 bases from V and 2 bases from J, with 12 bases in between. As DNA, the CDR3 is TGCGCCAGCAGCCAAGGCGGCGGGAACTATGGCTACACCTTC. Translated: CASSQGGGNYGYTF.

The rearrangement links TRBV7-9 to TRBJ2-3; D gene ambiguous. The CDR3 is 13 residues long. Deletions cut 1 base from V and 2 bases from J, with 4 bases between. Germline V CDR1 and CDR2: SEHNR, FQNEAQ (reference sequence). The CDR3 DNA is TGTGCCAGCAGCTTAGGCTACACAGATACGCAGTATTTT. Its protein is CASSLGYTDTQYF.

The sample holds one count of this clone. This sequence joins TRBV5-1 and TRBJ2-1, with TRBD1 matching 12 bases. Germline V gene lookup returns CDR1 SGHRS and CDR2 YFSETQ. The CDR3 sequence is 15 residues long. Trimming cost V 5 bases and J 7 bases; bases outside gene matches: 7. CDR3: CASSSGQGASNEQFF. The DNA for the CDR3 is TGCGCCAGCAGTTCGGGACAGGGGGCTTCAAATGAGCAGTTCTTC.

The V and J genes are TRBV2 and TRBJ1-1; the D gene is possibly TRBD1 (5 bases). Germline V gene data show CDR1 as SNHLY and CDR2 as FYNNEI. This CDR3 region has 13 residues. Deletions cut 2 bases from V and 11 bases from J, with 15 bases between. This chain's CDR3 is CASSENERGEAFF. DNA for the CDR3: TGTGCCAGCAGTGAAAATGAGCGGGGCGAGGCTTTCTTT.

The chain couples TRBV7-9 to TRBJ2-2, with D hard to call. Between the trimmed V and J ends, which lost 5 bases and 0 bases, there was a span of 13 bases. The CDR3 is 16 residues long. Germline-derived CDR1 and CDR2 are SEHNR and FQNEAQ (reference sequence). The CDR3 coding sequence is TGTGCCAGCAGCAACCCGGACGGAACGAACACCGGGGAGCTGTTTTTT. It specifies CASSNPDGTNTGELFF.

This clone showed up just a few times. The chain couples TRBV7-2 to TRBJ2-5, with TRBD2 identical over 8 bases. V was clipped by 4 bases and J by 4 bases; unmatched bases: 8. Germline CDR1 and CDR2: SGHTA and FQGNSA. The CDR3 loop spans 15 amino acids. The chain's CDR3 is CASSSVAGTRETQYF. Here the CDR3 DNA reads TGTGCCAGCAGCTCCGTAGCGGGGACAAGAGAGACCCAGTACTTC.

The V and J genes are TRBV7-2 and TRBJ1-3, with D possibly being TRBD1 (5 bases). V gave up 0 bases and J gave up 1 base, with 10 bases separating them. Germline lookup yields CDR1 SGHTA and CDR2 FQGNSA. The CDR3 covers 16 residues. The CDR3 spells CASSLAGPGSGNTIYF. The CDR3 coding sequence is TGTGCCAGCAGCTTAGCGGGGCCCGGGTCTGGAAACACCATATATTTT.

This clone was recorded a few times. The DNA for the CDR3 is TGTGCCAGCAGCTTAATCGGGAACTCGGGCTACACCTTC. Its translation: CASSLIGNSGYTF. The J gene is TRBJ1-2, the V gene TRBV11-3; unclear D gene. V lost 2 bases to trimming and J lost 8 bases, with 12 bases between them. Germline values: CDR1 SGHNT, CDR2 YENEEA. The CDR3 has 13 amino acids.

The CDR3 here is CASSQDPGQTYNEQFF. The CDR3, as DNA: TGCGCCAGCAGCCAAGATCCAGGACAGACCTACAATGAGCAGTTCTTC. The chain has TRBV4-1 and TRBJ2-1, with D possibly matching TRBD1 (6 bases). The CDR3 is 16 amino acids. Germline V gene lookup returns CDR1 MGHRA and CDR2 YSYEKL. V was clipped by 0 bases and J by 2 bases, with 11 bases between them.

This clone was seen only a few times. This chain joins TRBV27 and TRBJ1-5; D not certain. V was pared by 10 bases and J by 4 bases, with 11 bases between. CDR1 and CDR2 from the germline V gene are MNHEY and SMNVEV (reference sequence). CDR3 length: 12 residues. This CDR3 reads CATPGRNQPQHF. The DNA for the CDR3 is TGTGCCACCCCTGGGAGGAATCAGCCCCAGCATTTT.

This clone was found a few times. The chain joins TRBV9 to TRBJ1-1; D is possibly TRBD1 (6 bases). Between the trimmed V and J ends, which lost 3 bases and 8 bases, there was a span of 11 bases. CDR1 is SGDLS and CDR2 is YYNGEE in the germline V gene. CDR3 length: 12 amino acids. The CDR3 region is CASSENRVEAFF. In DNA, the CDR3 is TGTGCCAGCAGCGAGAACAGGGTAGAAGCTTTCTTT.

CDR3 amino acids: CASSQPTGGDNNEQFF. DNA for the CDR3: TGTGCCAGCAGCCAACCTACAGGGGGCGATAACAATGAGCAGTTCTTC. This rearrangement joins TRBV7-2 to TRBJ2-1, with 9 nucleotides matching TRBD1. There are 16 residues in the CDR3. Germline-derived CDR1 and CDR2 are SGHTA and FQGNSA. The junction had 10 bases not matched to a gene; V was cut back by 5 bases and J by 5 bases.

This clone was seen a handful of times. The V and J genes are TRBV6-1 and TRBJ2-2, with 7 positions matching TRBD1. The length of the CDR3 is 17 residues. Germline V CDR1 and CDR2: MNHNS, SASEGT. J lost 3 bases, V lost 3 bases, and 10 bases had no gene match. CDR3 DNA: TGTGCCAGCAGTGAGCCCGTAAGGGGGCTCGACACCGGGGAGCTGTTTTTT. Translation gives CASSEPVRGLDTGELFF.

This clone occurred a few times. This chain joins TRBV2 and TRBJ1-2, with D perhaps TRBD1 (6 bases). The CDR3 consists of 14 residues. The V end was cut by 8 bases, the J end by 4 bases, with 17 bases between. The germline V gene encodes CDR1 SNHLY and CDR2 FYNNEI. The CDR3 bases are TGTGCCAGCCAGCCGGACAGCCGTTCCTATGGCTACACCTTC. It is translated as CASQPDSRSYGYTF.

This clone has a handful of counts. The gene calls are TRBV19 and TRBJ1-5, with 8 bases lining up with TRBD1. CDR1 and CDR2 (germline): LNHDA, SQIVND (reference sequence). This CDR3 has 14 residues. V lost 6 bases, J lost 2 bases, and 3 bases stayed unmatched. The CDR3 sequence: CASSLQGGNQPQHF. CDR3 DNA sequence: TGTGCCAGTAGCCTACAGGGGGGCAATCAGCCCCAGCATTTT.

The chain has TRBV27 and TRBJ1-5, with D hard to call. The CDR3 contains 14 residues. V was cut by 3 bases and J by 7 bases, with 13 bases left in between. Germline CDR1 reads MNHEY; CDR2 reads SMNVEV (reference sequence). This CDR3 is CASSLNRGKQPQHF. The CDR3 DNA reads TGTGCCAGCAGTTTGAACCGGGGAAAGCAGCCCCAGCATTTT.

This clone was seen a handful of times. This chain joins TRBV9 and TRBJ2-7, with unresolved D. This CDR3 has 14 amino acids. Germline CDR1 reads SGDLS; CDR2 reads YYNGEE. The germline V and J ends were trimmed by 0 bases and 7 bases, with 14 bases remaining between them. For the CDR3, the DNA is TGTGCCAGCAGCGTAGTTGACGGCGCTACTGAGCAGTACTTC. Protein product: CASSVVDGATEQYF.

Details on this clone: The conserved closing phenylalanine or tryptophan is absent in this CDR3, likely reflecting a read error. The V gene is TRBV5-6, the J gene TRBJ2-7; tentative D call: TRBD1 (5 bases). Trimming shortened V by 4 bases and J by 6 bases, and 26 bases separated the two germline ends. This CDR3 has 17 amino acids. CDR1 SGHDT and CDR2 YYEEEE come from the germline V gene. CDR3: CASSREKTVSVGAEQYL. CDR3 DNA sequence: TGTGCCAGCAGCCGAGAGAAGACAGTTTCGGTTGGGGCCGAGCAGTACCTC.

V and J are TRBV28 and TRBJ2-5; 7 bases line up with TRBD1. The trim removed 3 bases at V and 1 base at J, leaving 8 bases unmatched. The germline CDR1 and CDR2 sequences are MDHEN and SYDVKM. The CDR3 consists of 16 residues. The CDR3 DNA reads as TGTGCCAGCAGTTTGGATGTCGGGACAGCCCAAGAGACCCAGTACTTC. Its protein is CASSLDVGTAQETQYF.

A few counts support this clone. J is TRBJ2-1 and V is TRBV11-2; 7 bases match TRBD1. Germline lookup yields CDR1 SGHAT and CDR2 FQNNGV. V lost 4 bases to trimming and J lost 7 bases; unmatched junction nucleotides: 7. This CDR3 has 14 residues. The CDR3 reads CASSSNRGWNEQFF. DNA of the CDR3: TGTGCCAGCAGCTCAAACAGGGGTTGGAATGAGCAGTTCTTC.

The CDR3 DNA follows: TGCGCCAGCAGCGGTGACGGAGGACGCTCCACAGATACGCAGTATTTT. Encoded protein: CASSGDGGRSTDTQYF. The chain joins TRBV5-1 to TRBJ2-3; D is possibly TRBD2 (5 bases). Germline V gives CDR1 SGHRS, CDR2 YFSETQ. The CDR3 runs 16 residues. The germline V and J ends were trimmed by 4 bases and 2 bases, with 17 bases remaining between them.

This chain links TRBV5-1 with TRBJ2-1; TRBD2 aligns across 7 bases. J gave up 0 bases and V 1 base, and 7 bases lay outside the gene matches. Looked up from germline, CDR1 is SGHRS and CDR2 is YFSETQ. This CDR3 contains 17 residues. CDR3 nucleotides: TGCGCCAGCAGCTTGACGCTGCGGGGGAGCTCCTACAATGAGCAGTTCTTC. Encoded protein: CASSLTLRGSSYNEQFF.

The chain couples TRBV21-1 to TRBJ2-5; the table names TRBD1, a call not compared with the DNA. TRBV21-1 is shown as a pseudogene. This CDR3 comprises 15 residues. The CDR3 region is CASSKSDMLQETQYF. The CDR3 coding sequence is TGTGCCAGCAGCAAATCGGACATGCTCCAAGAGACCCAGTACTTC.

The chain employs TRBV2 and TRBJ1-6, with TRBD1 matching 7 bases. Losses at the gene ends were 4 bases for V and 7 bases for J; bases not matched to a gene: 4. The germline gives CDR1 SNHLY, CDR2 FYNNEI. CDR3 length: 14 residues. The CDR3: CASSGQGPNSPLHF. In DNA, the CDR3 is TGTGCCAGCAGTGGACAGGGTCCGAATTCACCCCTCCACTTT.